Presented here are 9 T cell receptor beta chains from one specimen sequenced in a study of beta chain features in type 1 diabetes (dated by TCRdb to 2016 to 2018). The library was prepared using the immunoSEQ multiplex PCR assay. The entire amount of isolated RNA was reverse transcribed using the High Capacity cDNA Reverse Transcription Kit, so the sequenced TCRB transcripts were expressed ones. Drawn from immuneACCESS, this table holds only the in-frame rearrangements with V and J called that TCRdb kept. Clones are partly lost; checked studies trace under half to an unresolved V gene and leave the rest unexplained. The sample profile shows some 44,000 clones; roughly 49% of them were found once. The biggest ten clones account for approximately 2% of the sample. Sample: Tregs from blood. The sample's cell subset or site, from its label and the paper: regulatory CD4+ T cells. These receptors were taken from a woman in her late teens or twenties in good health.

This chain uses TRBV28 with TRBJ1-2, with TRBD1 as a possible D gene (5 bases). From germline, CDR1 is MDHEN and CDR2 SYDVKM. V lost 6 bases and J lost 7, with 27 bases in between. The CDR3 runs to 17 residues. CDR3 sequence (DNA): TGTGCCAGCAGCCCCCGGGGGTTTAAGGAGGCTTTGGTTGGCTACACCTTC. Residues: CASSPRGFKEALVGYTF.

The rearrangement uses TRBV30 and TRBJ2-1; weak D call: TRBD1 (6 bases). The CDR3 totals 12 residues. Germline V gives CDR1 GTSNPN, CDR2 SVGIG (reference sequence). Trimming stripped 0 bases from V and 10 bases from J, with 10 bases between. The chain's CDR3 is CAWSVSTGEQFF. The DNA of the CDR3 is TGTGCCTGGAGTGTTTCGACAGGAGAGCAGTTCTTC.

The CDR3 DNA is TGTGCCAGCAGCGAGGGGACCAGGGGGCGGAACACCGGGGAGCTGTTTTTT. Amino acids: CASSEGTRGRNTGELFF. The J gene is TRBJ2-2, the V gene TRBV9; 8 bases line up with TRBD1. Looked up from germline, CDR1 is SGDLS and CDR2 is YYNGEE. With V trimmed by 3 bases and J by 1 base, 8 bases remained unmatched. The CDR3 has 17 residues. The full variable domain, with the rest looked up from reference TRBV9 and TRBJ2-2, is DSGVTQTPKHLITATGQRVTLRCSPRSGDLSVYWYQQSLDQGLQFLIQYYNGEERAKGNILERFSAQQFPDLHSELNLSSLELGDSALYFCASSEGTRGRNTGELFFGEGSRLTVL.

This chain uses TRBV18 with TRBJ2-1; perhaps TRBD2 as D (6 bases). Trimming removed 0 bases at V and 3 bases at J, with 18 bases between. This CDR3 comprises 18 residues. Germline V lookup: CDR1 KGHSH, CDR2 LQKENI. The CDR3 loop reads CASSPPWGGQAIYNEQFF. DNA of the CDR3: TGTGCCAGCTCACCACCTTGGGGAGGCCAGGCTATCTACAATGAGCAGTTCTTC.

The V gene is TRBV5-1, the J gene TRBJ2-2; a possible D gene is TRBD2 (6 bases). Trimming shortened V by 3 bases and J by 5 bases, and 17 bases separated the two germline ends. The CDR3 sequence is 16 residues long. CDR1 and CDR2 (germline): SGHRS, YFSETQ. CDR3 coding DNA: TGCGCCAGCAGCTCGCAGGGCAACGGGAGAACCGGGGAGCTGTTTTTT. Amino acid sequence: CASSSQGNGRTGELFF.

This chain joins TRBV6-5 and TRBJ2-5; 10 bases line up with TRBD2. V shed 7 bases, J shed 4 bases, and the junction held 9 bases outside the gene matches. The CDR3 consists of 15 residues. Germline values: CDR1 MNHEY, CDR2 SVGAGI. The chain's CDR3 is CASTLSLAGAETQYF. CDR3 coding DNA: TGTGCCAGCACGTTGTCGCTAGCGGGAGCAGAGACCCAGTACTTC.

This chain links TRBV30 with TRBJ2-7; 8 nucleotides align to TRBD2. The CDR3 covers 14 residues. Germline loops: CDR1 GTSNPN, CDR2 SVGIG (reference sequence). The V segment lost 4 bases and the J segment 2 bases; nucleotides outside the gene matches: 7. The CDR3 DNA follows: TGTGCCTGGAAGGCGGGAGGTGGGACCTACGAGCAGTACTTC. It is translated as CAWKAGGGTYEQYF.

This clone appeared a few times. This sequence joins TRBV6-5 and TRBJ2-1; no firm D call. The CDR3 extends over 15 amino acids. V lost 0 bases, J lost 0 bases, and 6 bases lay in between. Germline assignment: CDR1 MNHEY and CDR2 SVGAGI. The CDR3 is CASSYSTSSYNEQFF. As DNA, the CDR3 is TGTGCCAGCAGTTACTCAACGAGCTCCTACAATGAGCAGTTCTTC.

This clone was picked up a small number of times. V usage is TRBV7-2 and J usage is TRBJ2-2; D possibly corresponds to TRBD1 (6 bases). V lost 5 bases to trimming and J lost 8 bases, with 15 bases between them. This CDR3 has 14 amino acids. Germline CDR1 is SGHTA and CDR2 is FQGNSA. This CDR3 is CASSTTFDRGELFF. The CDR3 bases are TGTGCCAGCAGCACTACGTTTGACAGGGGGGAGCTGTTTTTT.